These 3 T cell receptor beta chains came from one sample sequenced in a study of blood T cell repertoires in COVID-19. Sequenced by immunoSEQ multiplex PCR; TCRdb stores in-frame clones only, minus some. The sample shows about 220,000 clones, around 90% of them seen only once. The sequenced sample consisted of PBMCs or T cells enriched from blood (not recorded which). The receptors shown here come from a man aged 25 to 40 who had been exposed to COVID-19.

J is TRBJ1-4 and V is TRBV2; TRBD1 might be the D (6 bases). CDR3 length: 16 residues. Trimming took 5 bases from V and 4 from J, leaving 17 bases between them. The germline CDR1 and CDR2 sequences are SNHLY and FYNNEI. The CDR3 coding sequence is TGTGCCAGCAGTACAAAAGGGGGACCGTATAATGAAAAACTGTTTTTT. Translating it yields CASSTKGGPYNEKLFF.

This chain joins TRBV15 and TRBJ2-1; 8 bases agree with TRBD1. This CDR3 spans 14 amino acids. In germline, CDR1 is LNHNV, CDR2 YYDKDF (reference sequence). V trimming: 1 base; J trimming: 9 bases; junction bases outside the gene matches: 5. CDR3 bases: TGTGCCACCAGCAGAGCCCAGGGGGCAGGTGAGCAGTTCTTC. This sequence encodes CATSRAQGAGEQFF. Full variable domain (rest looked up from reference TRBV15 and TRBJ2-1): DAMVIQNPRYQVTQFGKPVTLSCSQTLNHNVMYWYQQKSSQAPKLLFHYYDKDFNNEADTPDNFQSRRPNTSFCFLDIRSPGLGDTAMYLCATSRAQGAGEQFFGPGTRLTVL.

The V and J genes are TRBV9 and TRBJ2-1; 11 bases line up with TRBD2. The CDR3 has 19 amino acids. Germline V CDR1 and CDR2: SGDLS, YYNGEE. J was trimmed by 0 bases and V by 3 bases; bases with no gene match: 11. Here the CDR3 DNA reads TGTGCCAGCAGCGCCCCTAGCGGGGGGCCAAAAGGCTCCTACAATGAGCAGTTCTTC. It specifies CASSAPSGGPKGSYNEQFF.